Listed here is a single T cell receptor beta chain. The target antigen is unknown. All participants with HIV were treated in the United States. V dropped 2 bases and J dropped 5 bases, with 11 bases sitting between them. CDR3 length: 14 residues. The germline gives CDR1 MGHRA, CDR2 YSYEKL. Researchers report immunoSEQ v3.0 was run at survey level. Data came from immunoSEQ multiplex PCR; TCRdb stores just in-frame clones and leaves some out. In the table there are just under 8,000 clones, approximately 84% of which are singletons. The data derive from a study of long-term antiretroviral therapy in people with HIV. Background on the study: First collections came about a decade before the 2015 immediate-ART recommendation. General study findings and limits: ART preceded a rise in diversity that nonetheless stayed lower than in transplant donor controls.

The genes are TRBV4-1 and TRBJ2-3; D is undetermined. Here the sequenced sample was unsorted PBMCs, taken 2.5 to 2.6 years before starting antiretroviral therapy. The source of this sequence is a man aged 35 to 55 with HIV. CDR3: CASSQPRSGDTQYF. The DNA for the CDR3 is TGCGCCAGCAGCCAACCCCGGTCGGGAGATACGCAGTATTTT.